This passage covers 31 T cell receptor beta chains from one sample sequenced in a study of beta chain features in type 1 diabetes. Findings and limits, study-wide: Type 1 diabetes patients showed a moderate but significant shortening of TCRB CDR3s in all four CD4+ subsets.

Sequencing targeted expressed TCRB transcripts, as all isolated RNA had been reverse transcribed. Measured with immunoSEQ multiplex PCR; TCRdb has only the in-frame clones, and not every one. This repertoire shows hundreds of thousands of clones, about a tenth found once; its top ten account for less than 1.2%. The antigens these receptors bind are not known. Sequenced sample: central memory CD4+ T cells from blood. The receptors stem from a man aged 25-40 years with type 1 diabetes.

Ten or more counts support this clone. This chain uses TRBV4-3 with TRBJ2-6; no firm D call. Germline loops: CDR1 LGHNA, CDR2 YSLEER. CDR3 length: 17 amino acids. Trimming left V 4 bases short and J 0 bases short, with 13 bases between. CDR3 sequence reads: CASSPDYSFSGANVLTF. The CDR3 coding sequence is TGCGCCAGCAGCCCCGATTATTCGTTCTCTGGGGCCAACGTCCTGACTTTC.

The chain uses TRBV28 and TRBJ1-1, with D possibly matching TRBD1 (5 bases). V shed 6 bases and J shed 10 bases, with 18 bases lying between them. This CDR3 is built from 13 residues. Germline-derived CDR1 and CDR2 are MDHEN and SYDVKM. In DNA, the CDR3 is TGTGCCAGCAGACCTAGGACCCAGGGTAGAGCTTTCTTT. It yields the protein CASRPRTQGRAFF.

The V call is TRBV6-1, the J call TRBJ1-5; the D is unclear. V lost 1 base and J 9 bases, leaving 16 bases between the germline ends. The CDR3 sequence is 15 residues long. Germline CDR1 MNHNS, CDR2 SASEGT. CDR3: CASSEERVRGTPQHF. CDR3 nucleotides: TGTGCCAGCAGTGAAGAAAGAGTTAGAGGAACGCCCCAGCATTTT.

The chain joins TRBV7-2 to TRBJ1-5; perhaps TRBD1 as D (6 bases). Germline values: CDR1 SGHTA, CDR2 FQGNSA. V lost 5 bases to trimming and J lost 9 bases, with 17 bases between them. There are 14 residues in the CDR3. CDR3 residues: CASSPGTFGRPQHF. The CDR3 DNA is TGTGCCAGCAGCCCGGGGACATTTGGGAGGCCCCAGCATTTT. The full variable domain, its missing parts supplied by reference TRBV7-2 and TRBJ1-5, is GAGVSQSPSNKVTEKGKDVELRCDPISGHTALYWYRQSLGQGLEFLIYFQGNSAPDKSGLPSDRFSAERTGGSVSTLTIQRTQQEDSAVYLCASSPGTFGRPQHFGDGTRLSIL.

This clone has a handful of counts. The CDR3 here is CASSQETGTYEQYF. CDR3 nucleotide sequence: TGCGCCAGCAGCCAGGAGACAGGGACCTACGAGCAGTACTTC. The chain couples TRBV4-3 to TRBJ2-7, with 7 bases fitting TRBD1. V was clipped by 3 bases and J by 2 bases; unmatched bases: 4. The CDR3 covers 14 residues. From germline, CDR1 is LGHNA and CDR2 YSLEER.

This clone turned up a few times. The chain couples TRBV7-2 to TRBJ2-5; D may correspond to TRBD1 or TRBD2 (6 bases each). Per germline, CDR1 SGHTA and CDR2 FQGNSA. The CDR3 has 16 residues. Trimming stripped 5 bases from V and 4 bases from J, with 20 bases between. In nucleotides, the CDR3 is TGTGCCAGCAGCCCCTCAGGGGACTGGGGTCGAGAGACCCAGTACTTC. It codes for CASSPSGDWGRETQYF.

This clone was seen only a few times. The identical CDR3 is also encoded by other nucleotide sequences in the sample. This CDR3 reads CASSQGSGQGSYEQYF. The CDR3 DNA reads as TGCGCCAGCAGCCAAGGATCAGGACAGGGCTCCTACGAGCAGTACTTC. The gene calls are TRBV4-3 and TRBJ2-7, with TRBD1 matching over 8 bases. The CDR3 extends over 16 amino acids. Germline trimming cut 1 base from V and 0 bases from J; bases unmatched to any gene: 5. The germline CDR1 and CDR2 sequences are LGHNA and YSLEER.

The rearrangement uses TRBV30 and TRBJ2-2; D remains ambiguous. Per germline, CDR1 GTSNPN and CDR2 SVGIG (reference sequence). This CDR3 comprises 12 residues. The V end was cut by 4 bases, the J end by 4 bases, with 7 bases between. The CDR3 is CAWNDGTGELFF. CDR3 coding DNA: TGTGCCTGGAATGACGGCACCGGGGAGCTGTTTTTT.

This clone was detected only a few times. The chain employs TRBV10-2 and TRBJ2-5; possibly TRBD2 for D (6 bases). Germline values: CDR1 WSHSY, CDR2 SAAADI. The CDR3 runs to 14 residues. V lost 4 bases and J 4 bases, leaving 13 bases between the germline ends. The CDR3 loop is CASSAMGGGETQYF. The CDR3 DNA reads TGCGCCAGCAGTGCCATGGGGGGAGGAGAGACCCAGTACTTC.

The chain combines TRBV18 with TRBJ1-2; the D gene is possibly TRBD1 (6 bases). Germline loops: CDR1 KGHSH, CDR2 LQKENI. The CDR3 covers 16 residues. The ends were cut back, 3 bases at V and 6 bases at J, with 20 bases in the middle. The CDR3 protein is CASSPAMTGFTDGYTF. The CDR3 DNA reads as TGTGCCAGCTCACCTGCCATGACAGGATTCACCGATGGCTACACCTTC.

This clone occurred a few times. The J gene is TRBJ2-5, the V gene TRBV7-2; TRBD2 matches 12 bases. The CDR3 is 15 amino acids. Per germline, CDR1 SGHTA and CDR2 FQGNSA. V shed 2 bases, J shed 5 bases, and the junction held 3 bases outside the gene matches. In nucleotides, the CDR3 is TGTGCCAGCAGCTTATCAACTAGCGGGGGGGAGACCCAGTACTTC. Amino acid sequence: CASSLSTSGGETQYF.

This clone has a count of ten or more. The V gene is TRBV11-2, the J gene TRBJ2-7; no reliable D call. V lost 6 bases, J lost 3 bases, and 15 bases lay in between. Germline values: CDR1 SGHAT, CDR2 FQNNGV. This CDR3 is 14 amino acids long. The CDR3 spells CASSGEGIDYEQYF. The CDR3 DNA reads TGTGCCAGCAGTGGAGAAGGTATCGACTACGAGCAGTACTTC.

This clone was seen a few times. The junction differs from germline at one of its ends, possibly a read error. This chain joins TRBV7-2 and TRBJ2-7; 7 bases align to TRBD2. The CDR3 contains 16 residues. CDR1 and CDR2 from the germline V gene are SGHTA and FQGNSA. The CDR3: CASSLAEGRSAYEQYF. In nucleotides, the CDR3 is TGTGCCAGCAGCCTAGCGGAGGGGAGGTCCGCCTACGAGCAGTACTTC.

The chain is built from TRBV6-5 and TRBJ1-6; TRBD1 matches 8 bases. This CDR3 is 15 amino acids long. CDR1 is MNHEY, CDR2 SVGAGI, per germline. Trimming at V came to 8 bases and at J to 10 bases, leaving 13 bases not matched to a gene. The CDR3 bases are TGTGCCAGCTCGGACAGGGAGAGGGGAGGGTCACCCCTCCACTTT. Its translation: CASSDRERGGSPLHF.

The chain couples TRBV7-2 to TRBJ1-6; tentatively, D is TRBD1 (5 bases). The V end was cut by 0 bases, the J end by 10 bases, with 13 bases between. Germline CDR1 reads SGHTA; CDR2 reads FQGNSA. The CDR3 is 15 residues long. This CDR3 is CASSLAPTDKSPLHF. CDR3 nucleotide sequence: TGTGCCAGCAGCTTAGCCCCCACGGACAAGTCACCCCTCCACTTT. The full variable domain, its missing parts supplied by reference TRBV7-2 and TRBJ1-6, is GAGVSQSPSNKVTEKGKDVELRCDPISGHTALYWYRQSLGQGLEFLIYFQGNSAPDKSGLPSDRFSAERTGGSVSTLTIQRTQQEDSAVYLCASSLAPTDKSPLHFGNGTRLTVT.

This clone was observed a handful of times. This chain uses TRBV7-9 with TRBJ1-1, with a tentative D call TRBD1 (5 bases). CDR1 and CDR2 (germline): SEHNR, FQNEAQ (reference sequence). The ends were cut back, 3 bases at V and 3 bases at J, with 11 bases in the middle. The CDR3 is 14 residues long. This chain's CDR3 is CASSFGGIHTEAFF. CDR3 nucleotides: TGTGCCAGCAGCTTCGGGGGGATCCACACTGAAGCTTTCTTT.

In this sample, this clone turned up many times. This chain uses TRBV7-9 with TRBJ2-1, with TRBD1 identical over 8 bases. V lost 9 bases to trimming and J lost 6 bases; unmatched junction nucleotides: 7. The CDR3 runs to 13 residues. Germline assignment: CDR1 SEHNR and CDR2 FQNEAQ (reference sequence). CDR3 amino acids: CAREGTGSNEQFF. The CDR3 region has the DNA TGTGCCAGAGAAGGGACAGGAAGCAATGAGCAGTTCTTC.

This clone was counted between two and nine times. In DNA, the CDR3 is TGTGCCAGCAGCTCAGACAGGTCTGAGGAAAAACTGTTTTTT. Translation gives CASSSDRSEEKLFF. J is TRBJ1-4 and V is TRBV7-4; tentative D call: TRBD1 (6 bases). CDR3 length equals 14 residues. Trimming shortened V by 4 bases and J by 8 bases, and 14 bases separated the two germline ends. CDR1 is SGHVT, CDR2 SQSDAQ, per germline.

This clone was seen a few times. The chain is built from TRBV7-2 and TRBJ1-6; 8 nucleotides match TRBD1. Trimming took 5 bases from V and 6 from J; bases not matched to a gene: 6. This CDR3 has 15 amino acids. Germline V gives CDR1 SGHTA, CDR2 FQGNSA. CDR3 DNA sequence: TGTGCCAGCAGCCTACACCAGGGGGCTAATTCACCCCTCCACTTT. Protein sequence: CASSLHQGANSPLHF.

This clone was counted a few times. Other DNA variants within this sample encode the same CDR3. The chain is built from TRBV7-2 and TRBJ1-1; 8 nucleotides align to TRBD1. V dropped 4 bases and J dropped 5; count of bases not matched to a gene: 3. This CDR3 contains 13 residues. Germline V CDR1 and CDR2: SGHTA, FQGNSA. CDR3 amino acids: CASSSQGGTEAFF. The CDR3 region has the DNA TGTGCCAGCAGCTCACAGGGGGGTACTGAAGCTTTCTTT.

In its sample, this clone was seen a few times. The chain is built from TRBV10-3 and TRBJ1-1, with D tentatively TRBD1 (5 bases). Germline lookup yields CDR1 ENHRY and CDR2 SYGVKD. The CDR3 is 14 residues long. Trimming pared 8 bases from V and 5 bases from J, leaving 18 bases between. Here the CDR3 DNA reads TGTGCCATCGGCGTCGGGGGAGCGATAACTGAAGCTTTCTTT. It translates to CAIGVGGAITEAFF.

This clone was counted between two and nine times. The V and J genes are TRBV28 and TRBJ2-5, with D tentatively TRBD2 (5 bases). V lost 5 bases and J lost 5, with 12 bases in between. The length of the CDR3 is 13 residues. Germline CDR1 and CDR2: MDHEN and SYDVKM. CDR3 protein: CASSRTRGETQYF. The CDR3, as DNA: TGTGCCAGCAGTCGGACTCGAGGCGAGACCCAGTACTTC.

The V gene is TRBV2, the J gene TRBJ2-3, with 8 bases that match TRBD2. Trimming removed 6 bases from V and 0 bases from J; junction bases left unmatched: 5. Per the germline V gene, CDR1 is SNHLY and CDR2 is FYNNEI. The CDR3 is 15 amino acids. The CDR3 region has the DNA TGTGCCAGCAGAAGGACTAGCACCAGCACAGATACGCAGTATTTT. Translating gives CASRRTSTSTDTQYF.

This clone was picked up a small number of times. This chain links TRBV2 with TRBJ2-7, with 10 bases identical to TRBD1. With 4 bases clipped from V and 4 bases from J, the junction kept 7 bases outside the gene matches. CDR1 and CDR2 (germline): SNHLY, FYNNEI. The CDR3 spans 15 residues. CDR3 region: CASSVRQGAGYEQYF. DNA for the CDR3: TGTGCCAGCAGTGTCCGACAGGGGGCTGGGTACGAGCAGTACTTC. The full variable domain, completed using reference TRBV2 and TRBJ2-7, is EPEVTQTPSHQVTQMGQEVILRCVPISNHLYFYWYRQILGQKVEFLVSFYNNEISEKSEIFDDQFSVERPDGSNFTLKIRSTKLEDSAMYFCASSVRQGAGYEQYFGPGTRLTVT.

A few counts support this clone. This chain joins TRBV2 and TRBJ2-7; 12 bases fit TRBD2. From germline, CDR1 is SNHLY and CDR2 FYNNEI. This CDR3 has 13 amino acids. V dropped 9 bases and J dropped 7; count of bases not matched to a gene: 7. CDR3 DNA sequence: TGTGCCAGTGGACTAGCGGGGAGGTATGAGCAGTACTTC. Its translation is CASGLAGRYEQYF.

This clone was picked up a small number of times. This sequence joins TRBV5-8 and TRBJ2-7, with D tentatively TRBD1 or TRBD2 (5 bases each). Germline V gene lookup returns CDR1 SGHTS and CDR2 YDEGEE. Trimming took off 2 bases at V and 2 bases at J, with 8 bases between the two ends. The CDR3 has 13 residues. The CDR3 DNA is TGTGCCAGCAGCTTTGAGGGACCCTACGAGCAGTACTTC. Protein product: CASSFEGPYEQYF.

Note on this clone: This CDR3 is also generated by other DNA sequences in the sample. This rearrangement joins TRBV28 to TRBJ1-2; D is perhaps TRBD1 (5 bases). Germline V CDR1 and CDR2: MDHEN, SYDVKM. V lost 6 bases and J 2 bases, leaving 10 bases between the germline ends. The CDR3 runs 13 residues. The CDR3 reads CASRTTANYGYTF. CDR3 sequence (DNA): TGTGCCAGCAGGACGACAGCGAACTATGGCTACACCTTC.

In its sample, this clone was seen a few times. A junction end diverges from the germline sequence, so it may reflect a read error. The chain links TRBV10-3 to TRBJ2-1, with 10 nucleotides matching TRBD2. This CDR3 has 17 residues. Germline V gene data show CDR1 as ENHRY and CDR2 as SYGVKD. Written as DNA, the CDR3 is TGTGCCAGCAGTTCTAGAACTAGCGGGGACAAGTACAATGAGCAGTTCTTC. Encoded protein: CASSSRTSGDKYNEQFF.

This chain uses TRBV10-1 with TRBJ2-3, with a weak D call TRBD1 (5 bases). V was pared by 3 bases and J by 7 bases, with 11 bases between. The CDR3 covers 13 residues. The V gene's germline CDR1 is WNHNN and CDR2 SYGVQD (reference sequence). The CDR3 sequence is CASSEYRGNTQYF. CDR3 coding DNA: TGCGCCAGCAGTGAATATAGGGGAAATACGCAGTATTTT.

The CDR3 coding sequence is TGTGCCCAAGGAGCGGCTAATGAAAAACTGTTTTTT. Translated: CAQGAANEKLFF. The chain employs TRBV30 and TRBJ1-4; D is uncertain. Germline V lookup: CDR1 GTSNPN, CDR2 SVGIG (reference sequence). Trimming pared 8 bases from V and 3 bases from J, leaving 10 bases between. The CDR3 runs to 12 residues.

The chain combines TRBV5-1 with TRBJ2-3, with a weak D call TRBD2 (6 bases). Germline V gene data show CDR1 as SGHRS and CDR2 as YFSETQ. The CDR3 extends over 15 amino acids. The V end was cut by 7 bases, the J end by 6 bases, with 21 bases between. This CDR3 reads CASEKGAGPFDTQYF. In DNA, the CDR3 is TGCGCCAGCGAAAAAGGGGCGGGGCCCTTCGATACGCAGTATTTT.